The clone carrying this T cell receptor beta chain was counted a few times. This entry belongs to a study of T cells after yellow fever vaccination. V shed 2 bases and J shed 4 bases, with 9 bases lying between them. In germline, CDR1 is LGHNA, CDR2 YNFKEQ. This CDR3 contains 14 residues. TCRdb called the 5' RACE reads again in MiXCR, with one record for every CDR3 protein. This sample has 340,000 or so distinct CDR3 sequences, with around 12% found just once. This receptor was taken from a man aged 18 to 29 who received the YFV17D yellow fever vaccine. This chain links TRBV4-2 with TRBJ1-5; D unclear. The sequences come from CD4+ T cells sorted from PBMCs, collected 15 days after the yellow fever booster vaccination. The DNA for the CDR3 is TGTGCCAGCAGCCAACTGTCAGGTAATCAGCCCCAGCATTTT. Protein sequence: CASSQLSGNQPQHF.